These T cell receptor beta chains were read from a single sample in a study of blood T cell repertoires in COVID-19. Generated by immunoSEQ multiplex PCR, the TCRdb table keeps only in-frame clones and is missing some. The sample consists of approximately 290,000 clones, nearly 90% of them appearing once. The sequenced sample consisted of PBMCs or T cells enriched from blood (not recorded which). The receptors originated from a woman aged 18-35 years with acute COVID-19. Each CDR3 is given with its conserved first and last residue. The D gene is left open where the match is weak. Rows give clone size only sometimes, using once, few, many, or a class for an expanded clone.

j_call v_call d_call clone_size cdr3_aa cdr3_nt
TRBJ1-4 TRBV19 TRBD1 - CASSRTGTANEKLFF TGTGCCAGTAGTCGCACCGGGACAGCTAATGAAAAACTGTTTTTT
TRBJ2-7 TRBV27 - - CASSLRAISSYEQYF TGTGCCAGCAGTCTGAGGGCCATCAGCTCCTACGAGCAGTACTTC
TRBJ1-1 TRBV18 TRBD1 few CASSRQGTVMNTEAFF TGTGCCAGCTCGCGACAGGGGACCGTCATGAACACTGAAGCTTTCTTT
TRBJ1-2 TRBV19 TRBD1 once CASMAGGDYGYTF TGTGCCAGTATGGCAGGGGGCGACTATGGCTACACCTTC
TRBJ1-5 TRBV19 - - CATRLGNQPQHF TGTGCCACCCGGTTGGGCAATCAGCCCCAGCATTTT
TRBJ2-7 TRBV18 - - CASQDSTGPNEQYF TGTGCCAGCCAGGACAGTACGGGACCTAACGAGCAGTACTTC
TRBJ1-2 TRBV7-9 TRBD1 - CASSGQGRGPYGYTF TGTGCCAGCAGCGGCCAGGGAAGGGGGCCCTATGGCTACACCTTC
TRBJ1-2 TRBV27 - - CASSLNRDNYGYTF TGTGCCAGCAGTTTGAACAGGGATAACTATGGCTACACCTTC
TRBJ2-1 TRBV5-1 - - CASSLGGGASYNEQFF TGCGCCAGCAGCTTGGGAGGCGGGGCCTCCTACAATGAGCAGTTCTTC
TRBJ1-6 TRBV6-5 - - CASSYDSRRESPLHF TGTGCCAGCAGTTACGACAGCCGCCGTGAATCACCCCTCCACTTT
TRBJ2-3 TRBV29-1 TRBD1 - CSVGTQGATDTQYF TGCAGCGTTGGGACACAGGGGGCAACAGATACGCAGTATTTT
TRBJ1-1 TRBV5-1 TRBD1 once CASSPLRDSIMNTEAFF TGCGCCAGCAGCCCTCTGAGGGACAGCATCATGAACACTGAAGCTTTCTTT
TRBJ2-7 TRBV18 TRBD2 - CASSWGGNEQYF TGTGCCAGCTCGTGGGGGGGGAACGAGCAGTACTTC
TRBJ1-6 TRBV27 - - CASSFLNSPLHF TGTGCCAGCAGTTTTCTTAATTCACCCCTCCACTTT
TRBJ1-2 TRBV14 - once CASSQEWRGNGYTF TGTGCCAGCAGCCAAGAGTGGAGGGGAAACGGCTACACCTTC
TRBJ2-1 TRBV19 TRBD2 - CASSSGGRALNEQFF TGTGCCAGTAGTAGCGGCGGGAGGGCCCTCAATGAGCAGTTCTTC
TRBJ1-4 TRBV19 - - CASSGGGRYEKLFF TGTGCCAGTAGTGGGGGGGGCAGATATGAAAAACTGTTTTTT
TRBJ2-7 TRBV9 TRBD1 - CASSPRGDSSYEQYF TGTGCCAGCAGCCCGAGAGGGGACAGTTCCTACGAGCAGTACTTC
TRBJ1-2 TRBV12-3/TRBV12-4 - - CASMRAAVGYTF TGTGCCAGCATGAGGGCCGCAGTTGGCTACACCTTC
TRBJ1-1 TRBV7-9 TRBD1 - CASSPTGDTEAFF TGTGCCAGCAGCCCTACAGGGGACACTGAAGCTTTCTTT
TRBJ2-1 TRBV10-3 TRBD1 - CAISDGTGVYNEQFF TGTGCCATCAGTGACGGGACAGGAGTTTACAATGAGCAGTTCTTC
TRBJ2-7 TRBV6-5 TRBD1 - CASSYGDRVDEQYF TGTGCCAGCAGTTACGGGGACAGGGTAGACGAGCAGTACTTC
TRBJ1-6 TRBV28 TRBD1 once CASSLENRGLHF TGTGCCAGCAGTTTAGAGAACAGGGGGCTCCACTTT
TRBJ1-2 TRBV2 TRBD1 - CASSPDRARGNYGYTF TGTGCCAGCAGCCCAGACAGGGCCCGGGGAAACTATGGCTACACCTTC
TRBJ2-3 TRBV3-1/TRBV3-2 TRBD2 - CASSYGTSGSRNTQYF TGTGCCAGCAGCTACGGGACTAGCGGGAGTCGAAATACGCAGTATTTT
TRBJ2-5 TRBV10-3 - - CAISDQGGETQYF TGTGCCATCAGTGACCAGGGTGGCGAGACCCAGTACTTC
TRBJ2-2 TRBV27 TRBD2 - CASSWDYTNGELFF TGTGCCAGCAGTTGGGACTATACGAACGGGGAGCTGTTTTTT
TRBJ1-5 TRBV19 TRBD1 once CASISPGQNNQPQHF TGTGCCAGTATCAGTCCGGGACAGAACAATCAGCCCCAGCATTTT
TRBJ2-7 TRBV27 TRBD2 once CASSPRLAGGYEQYF TGTGCCAGCAGTCCCCGGCTAGCGGGAGGCTACGAGCAGTACTTC
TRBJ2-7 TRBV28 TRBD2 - CASSLSGLSGRISYEQYF TGTGCCAGCAGTTTAAGTGGCCTTAGCGGGAGGATCTCCTACGAGCAGTACTTC
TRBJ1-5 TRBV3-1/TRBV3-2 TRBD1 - CASSQTGDQPQHF TGTGCCAGCAGCCAAACAGGGGATCAGCCCCAGCATTTT
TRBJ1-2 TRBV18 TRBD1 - CASSYTGVLHYGYTF TGTGCCAGCTCATACACAGGGGTTCTTCACTATGGCTACACCTTC
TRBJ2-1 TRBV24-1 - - CATSDASGSSYNEQFF TGTGCCACCAGTGATGCTTCCGGGAGCTCCTACAATGAGCAGTTCTTC
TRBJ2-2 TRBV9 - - CASSVEHGELFF TGTGCCAGCAGCGTTGAGCACGGGGAGCTGTTTTTT
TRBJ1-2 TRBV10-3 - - CAISSGTEGGYTF TGTGCCATCAGCTCCGGGACGGAGGGGGGCTACACCTTC
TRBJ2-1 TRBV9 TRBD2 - CASSVGGLAVYNEQFF TGTGCCAGCAGCGTGGGAGGACTAGCGGTATACAATGAGCAGTTCTTC
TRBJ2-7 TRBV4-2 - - CASSQELPLSYEQYF TGTGCCAGCAGCCAAGAACTCCCCCTATCTTACGAGCAGTACTTC
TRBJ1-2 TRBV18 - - CASLGYTF TGTGCCAGCCTTGGCTACACCTTC
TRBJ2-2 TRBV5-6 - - CASSLINTGELFF TGTGCCAGCAGCTTGATAAACACCGGGGAGCTGTTTTTT
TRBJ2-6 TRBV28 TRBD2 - CASRLAGSSGANVLTF TGTGCCAGCAGACTAGCGGGAAGCTCTGGGGCCAACGTCCTGACTTTC
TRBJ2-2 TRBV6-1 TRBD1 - CASSELGGQGVRGELFF TGTGCCAGCAGTGAATTGGGGGGACAGGGGGTCCGCGGGGAGCTGTTTTTT
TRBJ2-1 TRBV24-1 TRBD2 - CATRGLAGTTTNEQFF TGTGCCACCAGGGGACTAGCGGGGACAACCACCAATGAGCAGTTCTTC
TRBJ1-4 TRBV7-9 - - CASSLSGNREKLFF TGTGCCAGCAGCTTGTCAGGGAACCGGGAAAAACTGTTTTTT
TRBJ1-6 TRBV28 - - CASVVQFGSPLHF TGTGCCAGCGTAGTGCAATTCGGTTCACCCCTCCACTTT
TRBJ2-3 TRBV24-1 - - CATSDRGYTDTQYF TGTGCCACCAGTGATCGGGGTTACACAGATACGCAGTATTTT
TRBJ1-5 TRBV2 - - CASSAGQGNQPQHF TGTGCCAGCAGTGCCGGACAAGGAAATCAGCCCCAGCATTTT
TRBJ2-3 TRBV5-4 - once CASSLESGADTQYF TGTGCCAGCAGCTTGGAGTCCGGGGCAGATACGCAGTATTTT
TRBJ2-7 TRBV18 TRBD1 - CASSPRTGELNEQYF TGTGCCAGCTCCCCTAGGACAGGGGAGTTAAACGAGCAGTACTTC
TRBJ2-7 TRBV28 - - CASSLEGGGFVYEQYF TGTGCCAGCAGTTTAGAAGGGGGGGGATTCGTATACGAGCAGTACTTC